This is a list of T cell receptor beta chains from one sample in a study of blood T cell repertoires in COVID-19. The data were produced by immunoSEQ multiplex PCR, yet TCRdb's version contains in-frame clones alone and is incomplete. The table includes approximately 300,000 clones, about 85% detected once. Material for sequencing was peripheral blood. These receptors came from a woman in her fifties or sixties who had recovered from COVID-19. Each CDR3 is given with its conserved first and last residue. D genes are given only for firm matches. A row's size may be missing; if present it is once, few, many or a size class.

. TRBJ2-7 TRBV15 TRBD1 CATSTPPGQGALRSYEQYF TGTGCCACCAGCACTCCTCCGGGACAGGGGGCCTTAAGGTCCTACGAGCAGTACTTC
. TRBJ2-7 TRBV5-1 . CASSIGQQAYEQYF TGCGCCAGCAGCATAGGACAGCAAGCCTACGAGCAGTACTTC
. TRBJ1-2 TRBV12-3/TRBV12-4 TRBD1 CASSSRQGSGYTF TGTGCCAGCAGTTCACGACAGGGAAGTGGCTACACCTTC
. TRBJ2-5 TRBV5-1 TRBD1 CASSLRTGEILETQYF TGCGCCAGCAGCTTGAGGACAGGGGAAATTCTGGAGACCCAGTACTTC
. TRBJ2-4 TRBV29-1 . CSVCTGLNIQYF TGCAGCGTTTGTACCGGGTTGAACATTCAGTACTTC
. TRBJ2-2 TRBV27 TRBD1 CASRLYRGDTGELFF TGTGCCAGCAGACTGTACAGGGGTGACACCGGGGAGCTGTTTTTT
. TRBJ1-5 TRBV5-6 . CASSLANQPQHF TGTGCCAGCAGCTTAGCCAATCAGCCCCAGCATTTT
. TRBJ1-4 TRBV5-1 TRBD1 CASSPGQQATNEKLFF TGCGCCAGCAGCCCGGGACAGCAAGCAACTAATGAAAAACTGTTTTTT
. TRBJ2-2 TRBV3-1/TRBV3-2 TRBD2 CASSQPAGVRTGELFF TGTGCCAGCAGCCAACCAGCGGGAGTAAGGACCGGGGAGCTGTTTTTT
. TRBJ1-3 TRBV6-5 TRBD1 CASRVDRARGNTIYF TGTGCCAGCAGAGTGGACAGGGCGAGGGGAAACACCATATATTTT
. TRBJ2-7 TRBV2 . CASSETLLRDEQYF TGTGCCAGCAGTGAAACGTTACTACGGGACGAGCAGTACTTC
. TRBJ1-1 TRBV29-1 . CSVVLPGTREAFF TGCAGCGTTGTCCTTCCGGGTACAAGAGAAGCTTTCTTT
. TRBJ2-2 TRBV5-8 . CGPGELFF TGCGGTCCCGGGGAGCTGTTTTTT
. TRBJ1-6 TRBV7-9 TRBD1 CASSLGTGRPGGRSPLHF TGTGCCAGCAGCTTAGGGACAGGGCGCCCGGGGGGTCGGTCACCCCTCCACTTT
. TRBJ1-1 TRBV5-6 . CASGRVWVTEAFF TGTGCCAGCGGCAGGGTTTGGGTCACTGAAGCTTTCTTT
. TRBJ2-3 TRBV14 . CASSQVWRAGVDTQYF TGTGCCAGCAGCCAAGTGTGGCGGGCGGGCGTAGATACGCAGTATTTT
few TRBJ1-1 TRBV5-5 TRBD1 CASSSGQMNTEAFF TGTGCCAGCAGCTCGGGACAGATGAACACTGAAGCTTTCTTT
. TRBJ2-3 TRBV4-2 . CASSQGEYTQYF TGTGCCAGCAGCCAAGGCGAATATACGCAGTATTTT
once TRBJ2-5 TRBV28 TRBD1 CASSFRDRGETQYF TGTGCCAGCAGTTTCCGGGACAGAGGGGAGACCCAGTACTTC
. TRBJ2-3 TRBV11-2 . CASSLDGLRTQYF TGTGCCAGCAGCTTAGATGGGCTACGAACGCAGTATTTT
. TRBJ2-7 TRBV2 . CASSVGGQPSYEQYF TGTGCCAGCAGCGTTGGGGGACAACCGAGCTACGAGCAGTACTTC
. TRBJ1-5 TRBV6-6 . CASSYAEGTQPQHF TGTGCCAGCAGTTACGCGGAGGGAACTCAGCCCCAGCATTTT
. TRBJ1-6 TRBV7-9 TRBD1 CASSLEAGGYNSPLHF TGTGCCAGCAGCTTAGAGGCAGGGGGATATAATTCACCCCTCCACTTT
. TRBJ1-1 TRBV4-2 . CASGLLGVNTEAFF TGTGCCAGCGGCCTTTTAGGGGTGAACACTGAAGCTTTCTTT
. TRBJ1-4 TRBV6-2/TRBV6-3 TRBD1 CASSYSSRGRGEKLFF TGTGCCAGCAGTTACTCGAGCAGGGGGCGGGGTGAAAAACTGTTTTTT
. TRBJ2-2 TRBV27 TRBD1 CASSLPGQLNTGELFF TGTGCCAGCAGTTTACCGGGACAGTTGAACACCGGGGAGCTGTTTTTT
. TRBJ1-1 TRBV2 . CAPASANTEAFF TGTGCCCCAGCGTCAGCTAACACTGAAGCTTTCTTT
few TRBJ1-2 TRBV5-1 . CASSLTVTTNYGYTF TGCGCCAGCAGCTTGACAGTGACAACAAACTATGGCTACACCTTC
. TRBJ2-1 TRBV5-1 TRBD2 CASSSGLAGGSLNEQFF TGCGCCAGCAGCTCTGGACTAGCGGGGGGGTCCTTAAATGAGCAGTTCTTC
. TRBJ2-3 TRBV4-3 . CASSQAAGPDTQYF TGCGCCAGCAGCCAAGCGGCGGGCCCGGATACGCAGTATTTT
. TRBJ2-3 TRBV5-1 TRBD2 CASSLGPSGGIDTQYF TGCGCCAGCAGCTTGGGTCCTAGCGGGGGTATAGATACGCAGTATTTT
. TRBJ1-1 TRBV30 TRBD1 CAWSPVRDRRFRAEAFF TGTGCCTGGAGTCCGGTCCGGGACAGACGGTTCCGGGCTGAAGCTTTCTTT
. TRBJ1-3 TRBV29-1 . CSARSVDTIYF TGCAGCGCACGGTCTGTCGACACCATATATTTT
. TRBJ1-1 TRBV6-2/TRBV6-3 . CASSYPTPAFF TGTGCCAGCAGTTACCCAACACCAGCTTTCTTT
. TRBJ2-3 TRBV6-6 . CASSPPAGYGDTQYF TGTGCCAGCAGTCCCCCCGCGGGATACGGGGATACGCAGTATTTT
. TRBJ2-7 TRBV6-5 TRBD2 CASTGLADEQYF TGTGCCAGCACTGGACTAGCTGACGAGCAGTACTTC
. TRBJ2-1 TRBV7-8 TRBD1 CASSQIGDRGDEQFF TGTGCCAGCAGCCAAATAGGGGACAGGGGGGATGAGCAGTTCTTC
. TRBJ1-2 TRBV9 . CASSVVTDSPWGYTF TGTGCCAGCAGCGTAGTTACGGACAGCCCTTGGGGCTACACCTTC
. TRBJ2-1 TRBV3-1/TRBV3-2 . CASSQGAGQKEHCEQFF TGTGCCAGCAGCCAAGGGGCGGGACAGAAAGAACACTGTGAGCAGTTCTTC
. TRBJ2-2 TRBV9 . CASSVRALNTGELFF TGTGCCAGCAGCGTCAGGGCTCTGAACACCGGGGAGCTGTTTTTT
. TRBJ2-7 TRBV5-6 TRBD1 CASSPTGFAYEQYF TGTGCCAGCAGCCCGACAGGGTTTGCCTACGAGCAGTACTTC